The 5 T cell receptor beta chains reported below all come from one sample, sequenced in a study of shared clonotypes between healthy human individuals. Profiled with immunoSEQ multiplex PCR; TCRdb holds only in-frame clones, not every one. This sample has about 680,000 clones, with 92% found just once. Terminally differentiated effector memory CD45RA+ cells were excluded from the naive CD8 cells, which were CD45RO-negative and positively selected for CCR7. The source material was naive CD8+ T cells sorted from blood. The source of these receptors is a man aged 25-45 years in good health.

The V call is TRBV27, the J call TRBJ2-7; tentatively, D is TRBD1 (6 bases). The CDR3 totals 14 residues. The germline V gene encodes CDR1 MNHEY and CDR2 SMNVEV (reference sequence). The V gene lost 11 bases and the J gene lost 2 bases, with 19 bases spanning the gap. The CDR3 sequence is CAAGRTANTYEQYF. The CDR3 bases are TGTGCCGCAGGGCGGACAGCTAATACCTACGAGCAGTACTTC.

The V call is TRBV7-9, the J call TRBJ2-1, with D tentatively TRBD1 (6 bases). With 6 bases removed from V and 2 bases from J, the gap between germline ends came to 11 bases. Per germline, CDR1 SEHNR and CDR2 FQNEAQ (reference sequence). The CDR3 runs 14 residues. The chain's CDR3 is CASRPQGAYNEQFF. In nucleotides, the CDR3 is TGTGCCAGCAGACCACAGGGTGCCTACAATGAGCAGTTCTTC.

The chain uses TRBV7-9 and TRBJ1-2; the D is unclear. V lost 1 base, J lost 5 bases, and 8 bases lay in between. The germline V gene has CDR1 SEHNR and CDR2 FQNEAQ (reference sequence). The CDR3 covers 13 residues. DNA for the CDR3: TGTGCCAGCAGCTTAGACAGTAATTATGGCTACACCTTC. Translation: CASSLDSNYGYTF.

The chain combines TRBV6-5 with TRBJ2-7, with D maybe TRBD1 (5 bases). The V and J ends lost 0 bases and 5 bases respectively, with 11 bases between them. Germline CDR1 is MNHEY and CDR2 is SVGAGI. The length of the CDR3 is 14 residues. The chain's CDR3 is CASSYSAGPDEQYF. CDR3 nucleotide sequence: TGTGCCAGCAGTTACTCAGCAGGGCCGGACGAGCAGTACTTC.

This chain links TRBV6-1 with TRBJ2-7; D could derive from TRBD1 or TRBD2 (6 bases each). Trimming pared 6 bases from V and 6 bases from J, leaving 15 bases between. The CDR3 covers 13 residues. The V gene's germline CDR1 is MNHNS and CDR2 SASEGT. CDR3 residues: CASSRGGPGEQYF. In nucleotides, the CDR3 is TGTGCCAGCAGCCGAGGGGGGCCGGGCGAGCAGTACTTC.